The rows below give T cell receptor beta chains drawn from one sample of a study of shared clonotypes between healthy human individuals. Method: immunoSEQ multiplex PCR; TCRdb's copy keeps in-frame clones and lacks some. Among 950,000 to 1,300,000 clones, roughly 80% were seen once, and the ten largest hold approximately 1.5%. The sequenced sample was memory CD4+ T cells sorted from blood. The receptors here all came from a young man in good health. Both conserved end residues are part of each CDR3. D genes are given only for firm matches. Only some rows state a clone size, as once, few, many or a class for expanded clones.

abundance	v_gene	j_gene	d_gene	CDR3nt	CDR3aa
-	TRBV7-2	TRBJ2-7	TRBD1	TGTGCCAGCAGCTTAGACAGGGGGCGATACGAGCAGTACTTC	CASSLDRGRYEQYF
-	TRBV29-1	TRBJ2-7	TRBD1	TGCAGCGTTACCCTCCGGGACAGGGGTCCCTACGAGCAGTACTTC	CSVTLRDRGPYEQYF
-	TRBV19	TRBJ1-1	TRBD1	TGTGCCAGTAGCGAGAGGGACAGAATACTGAAACCTGAAGCTTTCTTT	CASSERDRILKPEAFF
once	TRBV10-1	TRBJ2-1	TRBD2	TGCGCCAGCAGTGAGTCGGCACTAGCGGCCGAGCAGTTCTTC	CASSESALAAEQFF
once	TRBV5-4	TRBJ2-7	-	TGTGCCAGCAGCCGGGGTGGGGGCAGGGCCGACTACGAGCAGTACTTC	CASSRGGGRADYEQYF
-	TRBV5-1	TRBJ2-7	-	TGCGCCAGCAGCTCCGGGACCCTCTACGAGCAGTACTTC	CASSSGTLYEQYF
-	TRBV7-2	TRBJ1-5	-	TGTGCCAGCAGCTTTGGACTGAATCAGCCCCAGCATTTT	CASSFGLNQPQHF
-	TRBV9	TRBJ1-2	-	TGTGCCAGGTCGAAGGGGAACTATGGCTACACCTTC	CARSKGNYGYTF
-	TRBV10-3	TRBJ2-1	TRBD2	TGTGCCACCTGGACTAGCGGGAGCGATGAGCAGTTCTTC	CATWTSGSDEQFF
-	TRBV6-1	TRBJ1-4	-	TGTGCCAGCAGTGATACAGGGCTCTCCAATGAAAAACTGTTTTTT	CASSDTGLSNEKLFF
-	TRBV4-1	TRBJ2-5	TRBD2	TGCGCCAGCAGCCCGGGGGGGCCCCAAGAGACCCAGTACTTC	CASSPGGPQETQYF
-	TRBV18	TRBJ2-1	TRBD1	TGTGCCAGCTCAGTCGGGACAGACAATGAGCAGTTCTTC	CASSVGTDNEQFF
-	TRBV5-1	TRBJ2-2	TRBD1	TGCGCCAGCAGCGACGGGACAGGTGGGAACACCGGGGAGCTGTTTTTT	CASSDGTGGNTGELFF
-	TRBV9	TRBJ2-3	-	TGTGCCAGCAGCGTAGGAGGCGGAGCTACGCAGTATTTT	CASSVGGGATQYF
-	TRBV7-2	TRBJ2-7	TRBD2	TGTGCCAGCAGCTTATCTGGGACTATAAATTACGAGCAGTACTTC	CASSLSGTINYEQYF
few	TRBV11-2	TRBJ2-2	-	TGTGCCAGCAGCTTAAGGGGCACTAGCACCGGGGAGCTGTTTTTT	CASSLRGTSTGELFF
-	TRBV4-1	TRBJ1-4	-	TGCGCCAGCAGCCGTTCGAGGGCACAGGGAAAGAATGAAAAACTGTTTTTT	CASSRSRAQGKNEKLFF
-	TRBV5-6	TRBJ1-2	-	TGTGCCAGCAGCTTCGGGCAGGGGAGAGGCTACACCTTC	CASSFGQGRGYTF
-	TRBV5-6	TRBJ2-6	TRBD1	TGTGCCAGCAGTTCTGTAGGGACAGGTTCCTTAGGGGCCAACGTCCTGACTTTC	CASSSVGTGSLGANVLTF
-	TRBV2	TRBJ1-2	-	TGTGCCAGCAGACCCCCGGCGAACTATGGCTACACCTTC	CASRPPANYGYTF
-	TRBV28	TRBJ2-7	-	TGTGCCAGCGGAAGGGGCGAGCAGTACTTC	CASGRGEQYF
-	TRBV28	TRBJ2-5	TRBD2	TGTGCCAGCAGTTTATGGGCTAGCGGGACGGGGGAGACCCAGTACTTC	CASSLWASGTGETQYF
-	TRBV9	TRBJ2-7	-	TGTGCCAGCAGCGTAGCCCAGGGGACCTACGAGCAGTACTTC	CASSVAQGTYEQYF
-	TRBV10-3	TRBJ1-6	-	TGTGCCATCGGGACGACCGTCGATTCACCCCTCCACTTT	CAIGTTVDSPLHF
-	TRBV6-1	TRBJ2-3	-	TGTGCCAGCAGTGAACTGAGAAGCACAGATACGCAGTATTTT	CASSELRSTDTQYF
-	TRBV4-3	TRBJ1-3	TRBD1	TGCGCCAGCAGCCCGGAGGGAGGGGGCTATGGAAACACCATATATTTT	CASSPEGGGYGNTIYF
-	TRBV2	TRBJ2-5	-	TGTGCCAGCATCAGGGTCCCCCAAGAGACCCAGTACTTC	CASIRVPQETQYF
once	TRBV14	TRBJ1-2	TRBD1	TGTGCCAGCAGCCAACCGGGACAGGGGACCTATGGCTACACCTTC	CASSQPGQGTYGYTF
many	TRBV5-1	TRBJ2-1	TRBD2	TGCGCCAGCACGGACACTAGCGGGGGCCGATCGGAGCAGTTCTTC	CASTDTSGGRSEQFF
-	TRBV28	TRBJ2-4	-	TGTGCCAGCTGGAGCGGAGTCGAAAACATTCAGTACTTC	CASWSGVENIQYF
-	TRBV7-3	TRBJ2-5	-	TGTGCCAGCAGCTTATGGCAGAGAGAGACCCAGTACTTC	CASSLWQRETQYF
-	TRBV5-1	TRBJ2-2	-	TGCGCCAGCAGCTCCATTACGAACACCGGGGAGCTGTTTTTT	CASSSITNTGELFF
-	TRBV30	TRBJ1-3	-	TGTGCCTGGAGTGTCAACGAGGGAAACACCATATATTTT	CAWSVNEGNTIYF
-	TRBV5-1	TRBJ1-2	-	TGCGCCAGCAGCTTGGAGCCAGGCCCCTATGGCTACACCTTC	CASSLEPGPYGYTF
-	TRBV6-6	TRBJ1-1	-	TGTGCCACCGGACCGGTGGGCAAGAACACTGAAGCTTTCTTT	CATGPVGKNTEAFF
-	TRBV15	TRBJ2-7	TRBD1	TGTGCCACCAGCTCGGGACAGGGTCGCTTC	CATSSGQGRF
-	TRBV4-3	TRBJ2-5	-	TGCGCCAGCAGCCGCTTGTGGGCGGGGGCTAAAGAGACCCAGTACTTC	CASSRLWAGAKETQYF
-	TRBV5-1	TRBJ2-1	TRBD2	TGCGCCAGCAGCCGGGGGGACTGGAGCTCCTACAATGAGCAGTTCTTC	CASSRGDWSSYNEQFF
many	TRBV5-6	TRBJ2-3	TRBD2	TGTGCCAGCAGCGTGACTAGCGGGAACGCAGATACGCAGTATTTT	CASSVTSGNADTQYF
-	TRBV10-1	TRBJ2-5	-	TGCGCCAGCAGTGAGGGGGGAGTCGGGGAGACCCAGTACTTC	CASSEGGVGETQYF
-	TRBV16	TRBJ1-1	-	TGTGCCAGCAGCCCCATCGTGGAGAACACTGAAGCTTTCTTT	CASSPIVENTEAFF
-	TRBV5-1	TRBJ1-1	-	TGCGCCAGCAGCTTTTTCCAGGGACCTGACACTGAAGCTTTCTTT	CASSFFQGPDTEAFF
-	TRBV5-6	TRBJ1-5	-	TGTGCCAGCAGCCTTCGATCCTCCAATCAGCCCCAGCATTTT	CASSLRSSNQPQHF
once	TRBV29-1	TRBJ1-2	-	TGCAGCGCTCCCCAAAGTGGGGGAAACTATGGCTACACCTTC	CSAPQSGGNYGYTF
-	TRBV6-6	TRBJ2-5	TRBD1	TGTGCCAGCAGTTACTCCCCCGGGACAGGGGAAGAGACCCAGTACTTC	CASSYSPGTGEETQYF
-	TRBV6-5	TRBJ2-7	-	TGTGCCAGCAGTTACCGGCAGGACTACGAGCAGTACTTC	CASSYRQDYEQYF
once	TRBV30	TRBJ1-5	TRBD1	TGTGCCGGGAAATGGACAGGGGGTTACCGTAATAGCAATCAGCCCCAGCATTTT	CAGKWTGGYRNSNQPQHF
-	TRBV5-6	TRBJ1-4	-	TGTGCCAGCAGCTCATTTGGGACATCCGCTTCGGAGGATGAAAAACTGTTTTTT	CASSSFGTSASEDEKLFF
-	TRBV4-3	TRBJ2-7	-	TGCGCCAGCAGCCAAGATCGAGGAGGCTTCTACGAGCAGTACTTC	CASSQDRGGFYEQYF
-	TRBV7-2	TRBJ1-2	TRBD1	TGTGCCAGCAGCTTACGACAGGGGTTATCTAACTATGGCTACACCTTC	CASSLRQGLSNYGYTF
-	TRBV5-1	TRBJ2-7	TRBD2	TGCGCCAGCAGCTTGGGACTAGCGGGGGGGCTCAACGAGCAGTACTTC	CASSLGLAGGLNEQYF
-	TRBV6-1	TRBJ1-4	-	TGTGCCAGCAGTGAAAATGGCAGATCAAATGAAAAACTGTTTTTT	CASSENGRSNEKLFF